The 10 T cell receptor beta chains presented below share a single source sample, sequenced in a study of blood T cell repertoires in COVID-19. Profiling relied on immunoSEQ multiplex PCR, and the TCRdb table lists in-frame clones only, not all of them. Counted here are under 250,000 clones, over 75% occurring once; the ten biggest clones make up roughly 4.6%. Material for sequencing was peripheral blood. These receptor sequences come from a man in his forties or fifties with COVID-19, enrolled during active disease.

V and J are TRBV29-1 and TRBJ1-5; weak D call: TRBD1 (5 bases). This CDR3 contains 14 residues. Trimming removed 4 bases from V and 5 bases from J, with 15 bases in between. Germline CDR1 SQVTM, CDR2 ANQGSEA. CDR3 loop: CSVVGGGVDQPQHF. In DNA form, the CDR3 reads TGCAGCGTTGTGGGGGGGGGAGTTGATCAGCCCCAGCATTTT. Full variable domain (rest looked up from reference TRBV29-1 and TRBJ1-5): SAVISQKPSRDICQRGTSLTIQCQVDSQVTMMFWYRQQPGQSLTLIATANQGSEATYESGFVIDKFPISRPNLTFSTLTVSNMSPEDSSIYLCSVVGGGVDQPQHFGDGTRLSIL.

The chain couples TRBV11-2 to TRBJ1-5; the D gene is possibly TRBD1 (5 bases). The V end lost 5 bases, the J end lost 4 bases, and 9 bases lay between the germline ends. This CDR3 contains 13 residues. In germline, CDR1 is SGHAT, CDR2 FQNNGV. CDR3 in amino acids: CASSNNRNQPQHF. CDR3 in DNA: TGTGCCAGCAGCAACAACAGGAATCAGCCCCAGCATTTT.

The chain is built from TRBV10-3 and TRBJ2-7; possibly TRBD2 for D (6 bases). The CDR3 sequence is 13 residues long. Looked up from germline, CDR1 is ENHRY and CDR2 is SYGVKD. V was trimmed by 4 bases and J by 6 bases, leaving 13 bases between them. The CDR3 loop reads CAISVERVTEQYF. For the CDR3, the DNA is TGTGCCATCAGTGTCGAGCGGGTAACCGAGCAGTACTTC.

J is TRBJ1-2 and V is TRBV4-2; D not resolved. The V gene's germline CDR1 is LGHNA and CDR2 YNFKEQ. The CDR3 spans 13 residues. Trimming removed 1 base from V and 4 bases from J, with 7 bases in between. The CDR3 is CASSQGGSYGYTF. Written as DNA, the CDR3 is TGTGCCAGCAGCCAAGGTGGCAGCTATGGCTACACCTTC.

The chain joins TRBV18 to TRBJ2-2; D is perhaps TRBD1 (7 bases). Germline values: CDR1 KGHSH, CDR2 LQKENI. V dropped 6 bases and J dropped 3 bases, with 11 bases sitting between them. CDR3 length equals 14 residues. In DNA, the CDR3 is TGTGCCAGCTCCCTCAGGGGGGACACCGGGGAGCTGTTTTTT. Its protein is CASSLRGDTGELFF. Full variable domain (outside the CDR3, taken from reference TRBV18 and TRBJ2-2): NAGVMQNPRHLVRRRGQEARLRCSPMKGHSHVYWYRQLPEEGLKFMVYLQKENIIDESGMPKERFSAEFPKEGPSILRIQQVVRGDSAAYFCASSLRGDTGELFFGEGSRLTVL.

The chain is built from TRBV20-1 and TRBJ1-6; the D is unclear. Trimming left V 3 bases short and J 7 bases short, with 16 bases between. This CDR3 is 15 amino acids long. Germline V gene sequence: CDR1 DFQATT, CDR2 SNEGSKA (reference sequence). CDR3 sequence reads: CSASLLGRQNSPLHF. CDR3 coding DNA: TGCAGTGCTAGTCTACTAGGACGGCAAAATTCACCCCTCCACTTT.

The chain couples TRBV11-2 to TRBJ1-2; tentative D call: TRBD1 (6 bases). V lost 9 bases to trimming and J lost 5 bases, with 10 bases between them. The germline gives CDR1 SGHAT, CDR2 FQNNGV. CDR3 length: 11 amino acids. The CDR3 is CASGQQYGYTF. Written as DNA, the CDR3 is TGTGCCAGTGGACAGCAATATGGCTACACCTTC.

This chain links TRBV10-3 with TRBJ1-1, with TRBD1 matching over 9 bases. V shed 6 bases and J 4 bases; nucleotides not matched to a gene: 6. Germline values: CDR1 ENHRY, CDR2 SYGVKD. The CDR3 spans 14 residues. CDR3 sequence reads: CAIRRDREGTEAFF. The CDR3 DNA follows: TGTGCCATCAGGAGGGACAGGGAGGGCACTGAAGCTTTCTTT.

V gene TRBV18 combines with J gene TRBJ2-7, with D unclear. This CDR3 comprises 14 residues. CDR1 KGHSH and CDR2 LQKENI come from the germline V gene. Trimming shortened V by 3 bases and J by 2 bases, and 11 bases separated the two germline ends. The CDR3 coding sequence is TGTGCCAGCTCACCGGTAGTTCAGGCCTACGAGCAGTACTTC. This translates into CASSPVVQAYEQYF.

The V and J genes are TRBV7-9 and TRBJ2-3, with TRBD2 matching 11 bases. Germline CDR1 is SEHNR and CDR2 is FQNEAQ (reference sequence). With V trimmed by 6 bases and J by 2 bases, 7 bases remained unmatched. CDR3 length: 16 residues. The CDR3 loop reads CASSILAGGLTDTQYF. The CDR3 region has the DNA TGTGCCAGCAGTATTCTAGCGGGGGGCCTCACAGATACGCAGTATTTT.